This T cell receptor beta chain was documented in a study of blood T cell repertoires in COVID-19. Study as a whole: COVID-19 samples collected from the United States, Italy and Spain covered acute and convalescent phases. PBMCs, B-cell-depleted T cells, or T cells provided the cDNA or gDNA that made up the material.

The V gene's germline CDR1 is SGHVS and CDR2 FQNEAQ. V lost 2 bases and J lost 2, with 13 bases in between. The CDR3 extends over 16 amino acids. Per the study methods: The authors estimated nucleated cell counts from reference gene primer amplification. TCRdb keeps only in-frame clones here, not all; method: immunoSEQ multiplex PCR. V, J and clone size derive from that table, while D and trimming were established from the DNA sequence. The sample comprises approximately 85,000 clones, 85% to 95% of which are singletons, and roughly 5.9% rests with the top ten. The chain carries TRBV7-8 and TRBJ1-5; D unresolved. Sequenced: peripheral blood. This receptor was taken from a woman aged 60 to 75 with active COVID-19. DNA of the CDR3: TGTGCCAGCAGCTTACGTGCGGAATTGGGCAATCAGCCCCAGCATTTT. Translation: CASSLRAELGNQPQHF.